This TCR beta chain was sequenced during a study of cytomegalovirus exposure and HLA in healthy donors. It was with 60 Vbeta and 13 Jbeta primers that the PCR ran. Generated by immunoSEQ multiplex PCR, the TCRdb table keeps only in-frame clones and is missing some. The sample includes roughly 110,000 clones, roughly 80% of them seen just once. Per germline, CDR1 MNHEY and CDR2 SVGAGI. The junction had 3 bases not matched to a gene; V was cut back by 0 bases and J by 2 bases. The CDR3 is 16 residues long. This receptor was taken from a man in his thirties or forties in good health and CMV-seronegative. This rearrangement joins TRBV6-5 to TRBJ2-2; 7 nucleotides agree with TRBD2. The sequencing input was PBMCs. In DNA, the CDR3 is TGTGCCAGCAGTTACTCCGGGGGGTCTAACACCGGGGAGCTGTTTTTT. Translating it yields CASSYSGGSNTGELFF.